The 25 T cell receptor beta chains presented below share a single source sample, sequenced in a study of read filtering for tumor transcriptome and immune sequencing. This library used 300 to 500 ng RNA and molecular barcoded adaptors spanning alpha/delta and beta/gamma chains. TCRdb fed the reads into MiXCR, producing one record per CDR3 protein. The sample shows tens of thousands of distinct CDR3 sequences, roughly 14% of them seen only once. The sequenced sample consisted of a population of CD138-negative cells sorted from bone marrow. These receptors came from a donor aged 40 or over with multiple myeloma.

For this clonotype: A far larger clone is one base from this, pointing to a likely read error. The rearrangement links TRBV7-2 to TRBJ2-1, with 11 bases matching TRBD2. The CDR3 is 16 amino acids. In germline, CDR1 is SGHTA, CDR2 FQGNSA. In DNA form, the CDR3 reads TGTGCCAGCAGCTGCAAGACTAGCGGGACCCCCAAGGAGCAGCTCTTC. Translated: CASSCKTSGTPKEQLF.

This clonotype was counted at least ten times. The chain combines TRBV7-8 with TRBJ2-7, with TRBD1 matching 8 bases. The CDR3 is 15 residues long. J lost 0 bases, V lost 2 bases, and 3 bases had no gene match. Germline V gene sequence: CDR1 SGHVS, CDR2 FQNEAQ. The CDR3 region has the DNA TGTGCCAGCAGCTTACGGGACAGGAGCTCCTACGAGCAGTACTTC. This codes for CASSLRDRSSYEQYF.

This clonotype came up many times. This rearrangement joins TRBV7-2 to TRBJ2-7; D call uncertain. The CDR3 has 13 amino acids. Per the germline V gene, CDR1 is SGHTA and CDR2 is FQGNSA. Trimming pared 5 bases from V and 0 bases from J, leaving 8 bases between. The CDR3, as DNA: TGTGCCAGCAGCGACGTGGCCTCCTACGAGCAGTACTTC. It is translated as CASSDVASYEQYF.

As for this clonotype: This CDR3 fails to terminate in the conserved phenylalanine or tryptophan, so it likely reflects a read error. The gene calls are TRBV29-1 and TRBJ2-1; D gene ambiguous. V dropped 3 bases and J dropped 1 base, with 10 bases sitting between them. The CDR3 runs 14 residues. In germline, CDR1 is SQVTM, CDR2 ANQGSEA. CDR3 residues: CSVEVELSYNEQFL. CDR3 sequence (DNA): TGCAGCGTTGAGGTGGAGCTGTCCTACAATGAGCAGTTCCTC.

This clonotype has a count of ten or more. This chain links TRBV29-1 with TRBJ2-1; TRBD2 aligns across 10 bases. J was trimmed by 15 bases and V by 3 bases; bases with no gene match: 5. CDR3 size: 11 residues. CDR1 is SQVTM, CDR2 ANQGSEA, per germline. Written as DNA, the CDR3 is TGCAGCGTTGATGCTAGCGGGAGTCTGTTCTTC. Protein product: CSVDASGSLFF.

The V gene is TRBV29-1, the J gene TRBJ1-2; possibly TRBD1 for D (6 bases). Trimming pared 4 bases from V and 0 bases from J, leaving 9 bases between. CDR3 length: 13 residues. Per germline, CDR1 SQVTM and CDR2 ANQGSEA. This chain's CDR3 is CSVAGEANYGYTF. The DNA of the CDR3 is TGCAGCGTTGCAGGGGAGGCTAACTATGGCTACACCTTC.

The chain combines TRBV28 with TRBJ2-5; D remains ambiguous. Germline values: CDR1 MDHEN, CDR2 SYDVKM. Trimming took 1 base from V and 5 from J, leaving 17 bases between them. The length of the CDR3 is 16 residues. CDR3 in amino acids: CASSLLGSDGAETQYF. The CDR3 DNA reads TGTGCCAGCAGTTTATTGGGAAGCGACGGCGCGGAGACCCAGTACTTC.

Details on this clonotype: This may be a read error, as it is one base from a much larger clone. The chain uses TRBV28 and TRBJ2-2, with D possibly being TRBD2 (6 bases). The CDR3 has 17 amino acids. Germline CDR1 is MDHEN and CDR2 is SYDVKM. DNA for the CDR3: TGTGTCAGCAGCTGGTGGGGAGGTGGGAGTGGTACCGGGGAGCTGTTTTTT. As protein: CVSSWWGGGSGTGELFF.

Concerning this clonotype itself: Possible read error: a much larger clone is one base away. The chain combines TRBV7-6 with TRBJ1-5; D ambiguous. Germline loops: CDR1 SGHVS, CDR2 FNYEAQ. V lost 6 bases, J lost 5 bases, and 11 bases lay in between. There are 13 residues in the CDR3. The CDR3 here is CASSSNVDQPQHF. In DNA, the CDR3 is TGTGCCAGCAGTTCTAACGTTGATCAGCCCCAGCATTTT.

This clonotype was seen a few times. CDR3 nucleotides: TGCAGTGTAAGGAGGGGAAACAATCAGCCCCAGCATTTT. It yields the protein CSVRRGNNQPQHF. The rearrangement joins TRBV20-1 to TRBJ1-5; TRBD1 might be the D (5 bases). Trimming stripped 7 bases from V and 3 bases from J, with 13 bases between. Germline assignment: CDR1 DFQATT and CDR2 SNEGSKA (reference sequence). The length of the CDR3 is 13 residues.

This clonotype was detected many times. The V gene is TRBV20-1, the J gene TRBJ2-1; TRBD2 matches at 11 bases. J was trimmed by 4 bases and V by 4 bases; bases with no gene match: 9. This CDR3 spans 16 amino acids. Germline CDR1 DFQATT, CDR2 SNEGSKA (reference sequence). This chain's CDR3 is CSAIRPGTSGYNEQFF. The CDR3 DNA is TGCAGTGCTATTCGCCCCGGGACTAGCGGTTACAATGAGCAGTTCTTC.

This clonotype was seen ten or more times. The V gene is TRBV7-9, the J gene TRBJ1-4; D might be TRBD1 (6 bases). This CDR3 region has 16 residues. CDR1 is SEHNR, CDR2 FQNEAQ, per germline (reference sequence). V was pared by 5 bases and J by 0 bases, with 13 bases between. Here the CDR3 DNA reads TGTGCCAGCAGCCTATCCTGGACAGCAACTAATGAAAAACTGTTTTTT. Encoded protein: CASSLSWTATNEKLFF. Looking up the rest from reference TRBV7-9 and TRBJ1-4 gives the full variable domain: DTGVSQNPRHKITKRGQNVTFRCDPISEHNRLYWYRQTLGQGPEFLTYFQNEAQLEKSRLLSDRFSAERPKGSFSTLEIQRTEQGDSAMYLCASSLSWTATNEKLFFGSGTQLSVL.

The rearrangement links TRBV11-3 to TRBJ1-1; D remains unclear. Germline V gene lookup returns CDR1 SGHNT and CDR2 YENEEA. The germline V and J ends were trimmed by 3 bases and 8 bases, with 10 bases remaining between them. The CDR3 covers 12 residues. This CDR3 is CASSFSGNEAFF. The CDR3 nucleotides are TGTGCCAGCAGCTTTAGCGGAAACGAAGCTTTCTTT.

This clonotype appeared many times. This chain joins TRBV20-1 and TRBJ2-1; 16 bases line up with TRBD2. The V segment lost 0 bases and the J segment 6 bases; nucleotides outside the gene matches: 11. CDR1 is DFQATT and CDR2 is SNEGSKA in the germline V gene (reference sequence). The CDR3 is 19 amino acids. CDR3 coding DNA: TGCAGTGCTAGAGATCTCAAGGGACTAGCGGGAGGGCGTCGCAATGAGCAGTTCTTC. This translates into CSARDLKGLAGGRRNEQFF.

V is TRBV5-1 and J is TRBJ2-1; 10 nucleotides line up with TRBD2. The CDR3 sequence is 17 residues long. V dropped 2 bases and J dropped 7; count of bases not matched to a gene: 12. CDR1 SGHRS and CDR2 YFSETQ come from the germline V gene. The CDR3 bases are TGCGCCAGCAGCTTCCAGCCGAGCGGGAGGGCCATTAATGAGCAGTTCTTC. As protein: CASSFQPSGRAINEQFF.

Concerning this clonotype: A much larger clonotype is one base distant, so this may be a read error. The rearrangement uses TRBV7-3 and TRBJ2-1; perhaps TRBD1 as D (6 bases). The germline gives CDR1 SGHTA, CDR2 FQGTGA. There are 15 residues in the CDR3. CDR3 region: CASSQDGTTYNELFF. CDR3 DNA sequence: TGTGCCAGCAGCCAGGACGGGACAACATACAATGAGCTGTTCTTC.

This clonotype has at least ten counts. Compared with germline, one end of the junction differs, possibly owing to a read error. The chain has TRBV4-2 and TRBJ2-1, with D possibly TRBD2 on 5 matching bases. The CDR3 loop spans 16 amino acids. Germline lookup yields CDR1 LGHNA and CDR2 YNFKEQ. The CDR3 coding sequence is TGCGCCAGCAGCCAAACCCCAGCAGTCCGCACTAGTGAGCAGTTCTTC. Residues: CASSQTPAVRTSEQFF.

This clonotype was detected ten times or more. The chain is built from TRBV20-1 and TRBJ1-5; the D gene is possibly TRBD1 (5 bases). Germline CDR1 DFQATT, CDR2 SNEGSKA (reference sequence). The length of the CDR3 is 15 residues. Trimming removed 4 bases at V and 2 bases at J, with 15 bases between. The chain's CDR3 is CSAIWGSAGNQPQHF. CDR3 DNA: TGCAGTGCTATCTGGGGCTCCGCGGGCAATCAGCCCCAGCATTTT.

This clonotype has ten or more counts. The V gene is TRBV18, the J gene TRBJ2-7; tentatively, D is TRBD2 (6 bases). Trimming shortened V by 2 bases and J by 7 bases, and 18 bases separated the two germline ends. There are 15 residues in the CDR3. Germline-derived CDR1 and CDR2 are KGHSH and LQKENI. Here the CDR3 DNA reads TGTGCCAGCTCACCATCGGGACTCTCAGGAGGGGAGCAGTACTTC. Translated, it gives CASSPSGLSGGEQYF.

Turning to this clonotype: This may come from a read error, since a much larger clone is one base off. This chain joins TRBV28 and TRBJ2-5; 7 bases map to TRBD2. Germline values: CDR1 MDHEN, CDR2 SYDVKM. The CDR3 extends over 17 amino acids. The junction had 11 bases not matched to a gene; V was cut back by 3 bases and J by 1 base. CDR3 sequence: CASSFLTLAESQETQYF. CDR3 DNA sequence: TGTGCCAGCAGTTTCTTGACTCTAGCGGAGTCCCAAGAGACCCAGTACTTC.

Note on this clonotype: A read error may be the cause here, since a much bigger clone is one base away. Likely a read error: the CDR3 ends without its conserved phenylalanine or tryptophan. The chain carries TRBV5-1 and TRBJ2-5; TRBD2 matches 8 bases. This CDR3 has 13 amino acids. J lost 4 bases, V lost 3 bases, and 2 bases had no gene match. Germline V gene sequence: CDR1 SGHRS, CDR2 YFSETQ. The CDR3 DNA reads TGCGCCAGCAGCTCTAGCGGGTCAGAGACCCAGTACTCC. This translates into CASSSSGSETQYS.

In this sample, this clonotype turned up many times. The rearrangement links TRBV20-1 to TRBJ2-1; 7 positions match TRBD2. Germline V gene sequence: CDR1 DFQATT, CDR2 SNEGSKA (reference sequence). There are 14 residues in the CDR3. Trimming took 3 bases from V and 5 from J; bases not matched to a gene: 7. The DNA of the CDR3 is TGCAGTGCTAGTTCAGCGGGACTTCACAATGAGCAGTTCTTC. Translating gives CSASSAGLHNEQFF.

This clonotype was detected many times. The CDR3 nucleotides are TGCAGTGCTAGGGAAGGATTCAGGATGAACACTGAAGCTTTCTTT. Protein product: CSAREGFRMNTEAFF. This chain joins TRBV20-1 and TRBJ1-1; D is ambiguous. This CDR3 has 15 amino acids. Deletions cut 3 bases from V and 0 bases from J, with 14 bases between. The germline gives CDR1 DFQATT, CDR2 SNEGSKA (reference sequence).

A word on this clonotype: Given a much more abundant clone one base away, this may be a read error. The rearrangement joins TRBV6-6 to TRBJ1-5, with 7 bases that match TRBD1. CDR3 length: 13 residues. Germline assignment: CDR1 MNHNY and CDR2 SVGAGI (reference sequence). J lost 6 bases, V lost 5 bases, and 4 bases had no gene match. The CDR3 loop reads CASSANRGQPQHF. CDR3 DNA sequence: TGTGCCAGCAGTGCAAACAGGGGTCAGCCCCAGCATTTT.

V usage is TRBV29-1 and J usage is TRBJ2-5; TRBD1 aligns across 10 bases. Germline V gives CDR1 SQVTM, CDR2 ANQGSEA. CDR3 size: 13 residues. The V segment lost 6 bases and the J segment 5 bases; nucleotides outside the gene matches: 6. This chain's CDR3 is CSVFPGQGETQYF. DNA of the CDR3: TGCAGCGTCTTTCCGGGACAGGGGGAGACCCAGTACTTC.